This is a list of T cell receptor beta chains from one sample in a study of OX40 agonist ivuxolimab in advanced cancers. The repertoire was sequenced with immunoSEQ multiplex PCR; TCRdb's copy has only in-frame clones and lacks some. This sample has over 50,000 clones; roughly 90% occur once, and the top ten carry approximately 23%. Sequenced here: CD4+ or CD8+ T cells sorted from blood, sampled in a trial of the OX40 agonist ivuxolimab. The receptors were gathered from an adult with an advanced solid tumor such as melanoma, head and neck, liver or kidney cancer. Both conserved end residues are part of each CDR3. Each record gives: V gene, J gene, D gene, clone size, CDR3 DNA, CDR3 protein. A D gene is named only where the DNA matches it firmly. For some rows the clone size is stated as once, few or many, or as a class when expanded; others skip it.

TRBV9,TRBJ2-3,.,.,TGTGCCAGCACGCGGGTCTCTGGATACACAGATACGCAGTATTTT,CASTRVSGYTDTQYF
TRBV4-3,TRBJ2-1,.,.,TGCGCCAGCAGCCAACTATGGGCCAGCTCCTACAATGAGCAGTTCTTC,CASSQLWASSYNEQFF
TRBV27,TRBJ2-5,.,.,TGTGCCAGCAGTTCGACCCAAGAGACCCAGTACTTC,CASSSTQETQYF
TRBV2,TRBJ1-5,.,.,TGTGCCAGCAGTGTATTAGTGGATGAGCCCCAGCATTTT,CASSVLVDEPQHF
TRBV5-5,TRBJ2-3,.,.,TGTGCCAGCAGCTGGACAGAAGCATTATACACAGATACGCAGTATTTT,CASSWTEALYTDTQYF
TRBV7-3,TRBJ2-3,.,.,TGTGCCAGCAGCTTAATGGGGTCTGCAGATACGCAGTATTTT,CASSLMGSADTQYF
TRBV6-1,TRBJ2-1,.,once,TGTGCCAGCAGTGAAGCGCCCCACCAGTACAATGAGCAGTTCTTC,CASSEAPHQYNEQFF
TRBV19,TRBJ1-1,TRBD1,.,TGTGCCAGTGGAGCGGCAGGGGGCGAGTATGAAGCTTTCTTT,CASGAAGGEYEAFF
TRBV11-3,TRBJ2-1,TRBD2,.,TGTGCCAGCAGCGTGGGGATAGCGGGAGGGTACAATGAGCAGTTCTTC,CASSVGIAGGYNEQFF
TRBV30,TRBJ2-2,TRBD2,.,TGTGCCTGGAGTGACATTCTTGGGGCTAGCGGGAGGGCCGGGGAGCTGTTTTTT,CAWSDILGASGRAGELFF
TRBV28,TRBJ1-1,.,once,TGTGCCAGCAATCAGGGATTGTTCACTGAAGCTTTCTTT,CASNQGLFTEAFF
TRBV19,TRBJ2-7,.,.,TGTGCCAGTAGTATAGACCCCCACTACGAGCAGTACTTC,CASSIDPHYEQYF
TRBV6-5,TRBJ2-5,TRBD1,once,TGTGCCAGCAGTTACTCGTGGGACAGCCAAGAGACCCAGTACTTC,CASSYSWDSQETQYF
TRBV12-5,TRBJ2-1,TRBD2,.,TGTGCTAGTGCCCTAGCGGGAGACGACAATGAGCAGTTCTTC,CASALAGDDNEQFF
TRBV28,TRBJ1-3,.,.,TGTGCCAGCAGTCAATATGAAGGGCCTGGAAACACCATATATTTT,CASSQYEGPGNTIYF
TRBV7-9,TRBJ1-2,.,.,TGTGCCAGCAGCTTAGCAGGCACCACCTCTAACTATGGCTACACCTTC,CASSLAGTTSNYGYTF
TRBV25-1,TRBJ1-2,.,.,TGTGCAACGGAAGGGTCGTCGCTCACTAACTATGGCTACACCTTC,CATEGSSLTNYGYTF
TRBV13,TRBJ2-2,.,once,TGTGCCAGCAGCTTAGGCCTGGCGGGGCCCGGGGAGCTGTTTTTT,CASSLGLAGPGELFF
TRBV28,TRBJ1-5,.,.,TGTGCCAGCAGTTTGAAACAGCCCCAGCATTTT,CASSLKQPQHF
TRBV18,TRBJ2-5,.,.,TGTGCCAGCTCACCACCTGAGGCGTTTGAGACCCAGTACTTC,CASSPPEAFETQYF
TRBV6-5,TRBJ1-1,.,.,TGTGCCAGCAGTAATGCTCTCTCGGGTACCGCTGAAGCTTTCTTT,CASSNALSGTAEAFF
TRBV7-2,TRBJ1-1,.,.,TGTGCCAGCAGCTTAGCAGGGTTATACACTGAAGCTTTCTTT,CASSLAGLYTEAFF
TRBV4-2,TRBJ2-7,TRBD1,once,TGTGCCAGCAGCCAAGATACCGGGACAGTGCAATACGAGCAGTACTTC,CASSQDTGTVQYEQYF
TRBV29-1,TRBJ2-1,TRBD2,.,TGCAGCGTTGCCGGGACTAGCGGGCCCCGGGGGTACAATGAGCAGTTCTTC,CSVAGTSGPRGYNEQFF
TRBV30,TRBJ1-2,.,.,TGTGCCTGGAGTGTGGGCCCTCCGGGGGGCTACACCTTC,CAWSVGPPGGYTF
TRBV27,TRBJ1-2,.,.,TGTGCCAGCAGTTTAGTGGCAGGGGACGGCTACACCTTC,CASSLVAGDGYTF
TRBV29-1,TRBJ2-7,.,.,TGCAGCGTTGTCACCTACGAGCAGTACTTC,CSVVTYEQYF
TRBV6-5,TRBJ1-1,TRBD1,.,TGTGCCAGCAGTTCCCGGGACAGGGGGCGTTATACTGAAGCTTTCTTT,CASSSRDRGRYTEAFF
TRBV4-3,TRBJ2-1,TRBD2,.,TGCGCCAGCAGCCAAGAGCGCGGGGGGCAGTTCTTC,CASSQERGGQFF
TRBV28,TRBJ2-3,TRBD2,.,TGTGCCAGCAGTTTCGGCGGGGGGGCAACAGATACGCAGTATTTT,CASSFGGGATDTQYF
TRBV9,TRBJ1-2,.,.,TGTGCCAGCAGCGTCGGAGGGATCAACTATGGCTACACCTTC,CASSVGGINYGYTF
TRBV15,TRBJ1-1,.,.,TGTGCCACCAGCAGAGATCTTTTTGGGGACTTCACTGAAGCTTTCTTT,CATSRDLFGDFTEAFF
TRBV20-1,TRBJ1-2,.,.,TGCAGTTCCCCGGGGGGCTACACCTTC,CSSPGGYTF
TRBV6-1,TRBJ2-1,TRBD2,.,TGTGCCAGCACTGACGGCCTAGCGGAACCCAAGTTCTTC,CASTDGLAEPKFF
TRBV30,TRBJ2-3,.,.,TGTGCCTGGTCCGCCGGCACAGATACGCAGTATTTT,CAWSAGTDTQYF
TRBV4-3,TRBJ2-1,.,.,TGCGCCAGCAGCCAAGAAGGTGGTGGTCGCTACAATGAGCAGTTCTTC,CASSQEGGGRYNEQFF
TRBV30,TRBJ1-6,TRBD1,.,TGTGCCTGGAGTCGTGGACAGGGCCGATCACCCCTCCACTTT,CAWSRGQGRSPLHF
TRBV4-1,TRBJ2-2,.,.,TGCGCCAGCAGCCAAGAAGGGGGGGACAACACCGGGGAGCTGTTTTTT,CASSQEGGDNTGELFF
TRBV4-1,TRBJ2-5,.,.,TGCGCCAGCGCATCCCAAGGGACCCAGTACTTC,CASASQGTQYF
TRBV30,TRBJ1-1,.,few,TGTGCCTGGAGTGTGGGTTCGGGAAGTGAAGCTTTCTTT,CAWSVGSGSEAFF
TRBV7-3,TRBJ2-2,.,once,TGTGCCAGCAGCTTCTTGAACACCGGGGAGCTGTTTTTT,CASSFLNTGELFF
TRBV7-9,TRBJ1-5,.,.,TGTGCCAGCAGCTCGGAGACGGTCCGCAATCAGCCCCAGCATTTT,CASSSETVRNQPQHF
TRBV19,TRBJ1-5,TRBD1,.,TGTGCCAGTAGTATGGACAGGGTCGGCAATCAGCCCCAGCATTTT,CASSMDRVGNQPQHF
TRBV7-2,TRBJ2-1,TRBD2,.,TGTGCCAGCAGCTTAGCTCTCGGACTAGCGGGAGGGAAGGCTGAGCAGTTCTTC,CASSLALGLAGGKAEQFF
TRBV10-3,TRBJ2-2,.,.,TGTGCCATCAGCGTACGACTCCTAGAGAACACCGGGGAGCTGTTTTTT,CAISVRLLENTGELFF